These 22 T cell receptor beta chains share one sample of origin, sequenced in a study of CD8 T cells in ankylosing spondylitis. TCRdb re-analysed the 5' RACE reads in MiXCR, keeping a single row per CDR3 protein. The sample records 200,000 to 300,000 distinct CDR3 sequences, approximately 24% being singletons. Sequenced: blood, either unsorted or a sorted T cell fraction (not recorded which). The source of these receptors is a male donor with ankylosing spondylitis or in good health (not recorded which).

This chain links TRBV11-2 with TRBJ2-6, with 7 bases lining up with TRBD1. The CDR3 is 14 amino acids. CDR1 and CDR2 (germline): SGHAT, FQNNGV. Trimming cost V 5 bases and J 6 bases; bases outside gene matches: 4. The CDR3 DNA is TGTGCCAGCAGCCCACAGGGGAAGGCCAACGTCCTGACTTTC. Amino acid sequence: CASSPQGKANVLTF.

This clonotype was counted ten times or more. This chain joins TRBV20-1 and TRBJ1-6; 10 bases map to TRBD1. This CDR3 is built from 13 residues. Germline V gives CDR1 DFQATT, CDR2 SNEGSKA (reference sequence). V lost 5 bases to trimming and J lost 8 bases; unmatched junction nucleotides: 3. The CDR3 DNA reads TGCAGTGCTTGGGGGACAGGGGATTCACCCCTCCACTTT. It encodes CSAWGTGDSPLHF.

This clonotype came up many times. The CDR3 DNA sequence: TGCAGTGCTAGGGCCCCGACAGGACCGGGGGACGAGCAGTACTTC. It codes for CSARAPTGPGDEQYF. This sequence joins TRBV20-1 and TRBJ2-7; D is perhaps TRBD1 or TRBD2 (6 bases each). CDR3 size: 15 residues. Looked up from germline, CDR1 is DFQATT and CDR2 is SNEGSKA (reference sequence). The germline V and J ends were trimmed by 3 bases and 5 bases, with 20 bases remaining between them.

The V call is TRBV5-1, the J call TRBJ2-7, with D unclear. CDR3 length: 12 amino acids. V was clipped by 4 bases and J by 0 bases, with 5 bases between them. From germline, CDR1 is SGHRS and CDR2 YFSETQ. The CDR3, as DNA: TGCGCCAGCAGCATGGACTCCTACGAGCAGTACTTC. The encoded protein is CASSMDSYEQYF.

The V gene is TRBV5-1, the J gene TRBJ2-3, with 8 positions matching TRBD2. The CDR3 runs to 13 residues. CDR1 and CDR2 from the germline V gene are SGHRS and YFSETQ. Trimming took 5 bases from V and 5 from J; bases not matched to a gene: 4. This CDR3 reads CASRSGGIDTQYF. In nucleotides, the CDR3 is TGCGCCAGCAGGAGCGGGGGAATAGATACGCAGTATTTT. The full variable domain, its missing parts supplied by reference TRBV5-1 and TRBJ2-3, is KAGVTQTPRYLIKTRGQQVTLSCSPISGHRSVSWYQQTPGQGLQFLFEYFSETQRNKGNFPGRFSGRQFSNSRSEMNVSTLELGDSALYLCASRSGGIDTQYFGPGTRLTVL.

The rearrangement uses TRBV5-1 and TRBJ1-5, with a possible D match to TRBD1 (6 bases). Germline lookup yields CDR1 SGHRS and CDR2 YFSETQ. V lost 0 bases to trimming and J lost 7 bases, with 11 bases between them. The CDR3 has 14 amino acids. The CDR3 DNA reads as TGCGCCAGCAGCTTGGACGGGGGGCACCAGCCCCAGCATTTT. This translates into CASSLDGGHQPQHF.

The chain combines TRBV4-2 with TRBJ1-2; tentative D call: TRBD1 (6 bases). This CDR3 region has 19 residues. Germline CDR1 LGHNA, CDR2 YNFKEQ. Deletions cut 3 bases from V and 0 bases from J, with 23 bases between. The CDR3 DNA is TGTGCCAGCAGCCACATTCGAAGGGGGGTGACAGGACCTAACTATGGCTACACCTTC. Its translation is CASSHIRRGVTGPNYGYTF.

This clonotype was found many times. This chain connects TRBV29-1 to TRBJ2-1; D may be TRBD1 (5 bases). Trimming took off 4 bases at V and 7 bases at J, with 14 bases between the two ends. The CDR3 length is 13 residues. CDR1 and CDR2 from the germline V gene are SQVTM and ANQGSEA. For the CDR3, the DNA is TGCAGCGTTGCCAGGGTCTTGGGTAATGAGCAGTTCTTC. The encoded protein is CSVARVLGNEQFF.

In this sample, this clonotype turned up many times. This sequence joins TRBV29-1 and TRBJ1-1; 8 bases agree with TRBD1. The CDR3 has 14 amino acids. Germline assignment: CDR1 SQVTM and CDR2 ANQGSEA. V lost 7 bases to trimming and J lost 3 bases; unmatched junction nucleotides: 10. The CDR3 region is CSARTGTTHTEAFF. The CDR3 bases are TGCAGCGCACGGACAGGGACGACGCACACTGAAGCTTTCTTT.

This clonotype has more than one count but fewer than ten. CDR3 loop: CSARMGQRNTEAFF. In DNA form, the CDR3 reads TGCAGTGCTAGAATGGGTCAACGGAACACTGAAGCTTTCTTT. This sequence joins TRBV20-1 and TRBJ1-1; D remains unclear. Trimming pared 2 bases from V and 1 base from J, leaving 11 bases between. The CDR3 runs 14 residues. CDR1 is DFQATT, CDR2 SNEGSKA, per germline (reference sequence).

This clonotype occurred a few times. The rearrangement uses TRBV20-1 and TRBJ1-5; 7 nucleotides match TRBD1. J was trimmed by 6 bases and V by 3 bases; bases with no gene match: 2. The length of the CDR3 is 12 residues. In germline, CDR1 is DFQATT, CDR2 SNEGSKA (reference sequence). For the CDR3, the DNA is TGCAGTGCTAGGACAGGGAGTCAGCCCCAGCATTTT. Amino acids: CSARTGSQPQHF.

This clonotype was recorded many times. The genes are TRBV24-1 and TRBJ2-3, with 9 bases matching TRBD1. V lost 4 bases, J lost 6 bases, and 13 bases stayed unmatched. Germline CDR1 KGHDR, CDR2 SFDVKD. CDR3 length: 17 residues. CDR3 sequence (DNA): TGTGCCACCAGTGACCCTGGGCGGACAGGGGACATGGATACGCAGTATTTT. Translated: CATSDPGRTGDMDTQYF.

The chain is built from TRBV29-1 and TRBJ2-1; 11 positions agree with TRBD2. The CDR3 length is 14 residues. Losses at the gene ends were 2 bases for V and 9 bases for J; bases not matched to a gene: 6. Germline values: CDR1 SQVTM, CDR2 ANQGSEA. The CDR3 loop reads CSVESGLAGGEQFF. DNA of the CDR3: TGCAGCGTTGAAAGTGGACTAGCGGGCGGTGAGCAGTTCTTC.

This chain connects TRBV19 to TRBJ1-5; D gene unclear. V was trimmed by 3 bases and J by 7 bases, leaving 10 bases between them. The CDR3 covers 13 residues. Germline V gene lookup returns CDR1 LNHDA and CDR2 SQIVND (reference sequence). The CDR3 sequence is CASSIQALQPQHF. DNA for the CDR3: TGTGCCAGTAGTATTCAGGCTTTACAGCCCCAGCATTTT.

The chain couples TRBV7-2 to TRBJ2-7; D remains ambiguous. The germline V gene has CDR1 SGHTA and CDR2 FQGNSA. CDR3 length: 12 residues. Trimming stripped 5 bases from V and 6 bases from J, with 11 bases between. In DNA, the CDR3 is TGTGCCAGCAGCGAGTATCTAGGCGAGCAGTACTTC. The encoded protein is CASSEYLGEQYF.

This clonotype was seen repeatedly, ten times or more. The chain links TRBV20-1 to TRBJ2-7; 7 bases align to TRBD2. CDR3 size: 15 residues. The V gene's germline CDR1 is DFQATT and CDR2 SNEGSKA (reference sequence). Losses at the gene ends were 4 bases for V and 0 bases for J; bases not matched to a gene: 9. Here the CDR3 reads CSATAGTSVSYEQYF. CDR3 DNA sequence: TGCAGTGCTACGGCCGGTACTAGCGTCTCCTACGAGCAGTACTTC.

This chain links TRBV23-1 with TRBJ2-3; TRBD2 matches 11 bases. TRBV23-1 is annotated as an ORF whose role is uncertain. V lost 6 bases, J lost 0 bases, and 8 bases stayed unmatched. The CDR3 runs to 17 residues. CDR3 sequence (DNA): TGCGCCAGCAGAGCTCCCGGGACTAGCGGCAGCACAGATACGCAGTATTTT. Translating it yields CASRAPGTSGSTDTQYF.

This chain joins TRBV25-1 and TRBJ2-3; no clear D. Trimming shortened V by 5 bases and J by 2 bases, and 17 bases separated the two germline ends. The CDR3 contains 16 residues. Germline CDR1 is MGHDK and CDR2 is SYGVNS. CDR3 residues: CASSFQSISVTDTQYF. The CDR3 DNA reads TGTGCCAGCAGTTTCCAATCTATCTCGGTCACAGATACGCAGTATTTT.

Ten or more counts support this clonotype. V is TRBV10-3 and J is TRBJ1-1, with D unresolved. CDR3 length: 14 residues. V gave up 2 bases and J gave up 10 bases, with 17 bases separating them. CDR1 and CDR2 (germline): ENHRY, SYGVKD. CDR3 nucleotide sequence: TGTGCCATCAGTGAGGCCATTAGGTGGGGTAGAGCTTTCTTT. This codes for CAISEAIRWGRAFF.

V and J are TRBV19 and TRBJ1-1, with 9 bases that match TRBD1. Germline trimming cut 3 bases from V and 0 bases from J; bases unmatched to any gene: 2. There are 15 residues in the CDR3. Germline values: CDR1 LNHDA, CDR2 SQIVND (reference sequence). The CDR3: CASSIRTGVNTEAFF. Written as DNA, the CDR3 is TGTGCCAGTAGTATCCGGACAGGGGTGAACACTGAAGCTTTCTTT. Full variable domain (outside the CDR3, taken from reference TRBV19 and TRBJ1-1): DGGITQSPKYLFRKEGQNVTLSCEQNLNHDAMYWYRQDPGQGLRLIYYSQIVNDFQKGDIAEGYSVSREKKESFPLTVTSAQKNPTAFYLCASSIRTGVNTEAFFGQGTRLTVV.

The V call is TRBV12-3 or TRBV12-4, the J call TRBJ2-1, with 7 positions matching TRBD1. The V and J ends lost 3 bases and 3 bases, in that order; junction bases with no gene match: 5. The CDR3 consists of 15 residues. The CDR3 coding sequence is TGTGCCAGCAGTTTCGAGACAGGGTTCTACAATGAGCAGTTCTTC. It specifies CASSFETGFYNEQFF.

This clonotype was counted only a few times. The genes are TRBV12-3 or TRBV12-4 and TRBJ2-2; D remains ambiguous. V was pared by 3 bases and J by 4 bases, with 6 bases between. The CDR3 is 13 amino acids. The chain's CDR3 is CASSFGTTGELFF. Written as DNA, the CDR3 is TGTGCCAGCAGTTTCGGCACCACCGGGGAGCTGTTTTTT.